This record covers a single T cell receptor beta chain. The antigen remains unidentified. The data were taken from a study of naive and memory T cell subsets. The beta constant-region primer was an equimolar mix of two oligonucleotides covering TRBC1 and TRBC2. TCRdb re-analysed the UMI-ligation and nested PCR reads in MiXCR, keeping a single row per CDR3 protein. The top ten clones hold 0.14% to 0.15% of a sample with about 150,000 distinct CDR3 sequences, more than 15% of them seen once. The junction had 12 bases not matched to a gene; V was cut back by 5 bases and J by 8 bases. The CDR3 extends over 15 amino acids. Germline V gene data show CDR1 as SGHTA and CDR2 as FQGNSA. Findings and caveats of the study: Possibly reflecting memory cells re-expressing CD45RA, a few larger clonotypes occurred in naive repertoires, especially CD8. The power law exponent of TCR abundance differed between naive and memory cells.

The TCR originated in a human donor in good health. Input material: naive CD4+ T cells from blood. This sequence joins TRBV7-2 and TRBJ1-2, with TRBD1 matching over 9 bases. The CDR3 coding sequence is TGTGCCAGCAGCCCCCGTCCCGGGACAGGGACGGGCTACACCTTC. It encodes CASSPRPGTGTGYTF. Supplemented by reference TRBV7-2 and TRBJ1-2, the full variable domain reads GAGVSQSPSNKVTEKGKDVELRCDPISGHTALYWYRQSLGQGLEFLIYFQGNSAPDKSGLPSDRFSAERTGGSVSTLTIQRTQQEDSAVYLCASSPRPGTGTGYTFGSGTRLTVV.